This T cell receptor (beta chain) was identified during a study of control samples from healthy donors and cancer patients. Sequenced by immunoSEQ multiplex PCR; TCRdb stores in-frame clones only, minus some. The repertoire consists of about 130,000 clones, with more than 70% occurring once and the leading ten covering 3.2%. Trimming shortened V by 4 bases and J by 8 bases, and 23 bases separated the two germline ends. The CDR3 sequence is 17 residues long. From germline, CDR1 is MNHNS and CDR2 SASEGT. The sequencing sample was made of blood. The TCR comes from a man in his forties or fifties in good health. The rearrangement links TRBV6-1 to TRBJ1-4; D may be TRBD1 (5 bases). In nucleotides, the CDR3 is TGTGCCAGCAGTGCACCCATTGAATACACCCGGGGGGAAAAACTGTTTTTT. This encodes CASSAPIEYTRGEKLFF.